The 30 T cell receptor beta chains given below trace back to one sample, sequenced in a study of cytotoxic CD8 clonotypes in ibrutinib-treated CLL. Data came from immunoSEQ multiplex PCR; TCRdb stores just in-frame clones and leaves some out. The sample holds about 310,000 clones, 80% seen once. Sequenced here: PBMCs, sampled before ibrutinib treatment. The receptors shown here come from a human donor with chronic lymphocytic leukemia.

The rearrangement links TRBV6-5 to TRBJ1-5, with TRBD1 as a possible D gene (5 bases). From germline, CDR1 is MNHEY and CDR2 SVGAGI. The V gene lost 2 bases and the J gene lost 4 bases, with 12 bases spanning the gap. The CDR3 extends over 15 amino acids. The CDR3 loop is CASSYRAQGNQPQHF. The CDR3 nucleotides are TGTGCCAGCAGTTACCGGGCCCAGGGAAATCAGCCCCAGCATTTT.

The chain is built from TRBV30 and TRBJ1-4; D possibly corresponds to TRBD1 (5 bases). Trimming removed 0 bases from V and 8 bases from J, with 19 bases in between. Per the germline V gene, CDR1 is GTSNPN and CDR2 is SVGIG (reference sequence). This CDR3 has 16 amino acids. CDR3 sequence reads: CAWSVGIGGVGEKLFF. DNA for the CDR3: TGTGCCTGGAGTGTGGGTATCGGGGGAGTAGGGGAAAAACTGTTTTTT.

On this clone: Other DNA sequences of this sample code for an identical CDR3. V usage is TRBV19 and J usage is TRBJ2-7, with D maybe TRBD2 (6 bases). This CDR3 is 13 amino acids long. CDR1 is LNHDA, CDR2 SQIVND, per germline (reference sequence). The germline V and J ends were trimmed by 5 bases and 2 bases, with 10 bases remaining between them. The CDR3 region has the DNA TGTGCCAGTAGTTGGACGGGGGCCTACGAGCAGTACTTC. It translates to CASSWTGAYEQYF.

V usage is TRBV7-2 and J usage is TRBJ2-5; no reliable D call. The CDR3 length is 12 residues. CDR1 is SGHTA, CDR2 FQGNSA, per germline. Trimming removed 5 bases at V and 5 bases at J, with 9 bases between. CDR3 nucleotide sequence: TGTGCCAGCAGCATTCAGCTGGAGACCCAGTACTTC. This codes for CASSIQLETQYF.

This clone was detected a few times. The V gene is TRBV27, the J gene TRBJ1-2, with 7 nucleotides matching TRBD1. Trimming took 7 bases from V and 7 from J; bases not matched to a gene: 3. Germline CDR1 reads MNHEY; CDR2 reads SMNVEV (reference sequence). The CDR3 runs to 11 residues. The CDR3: CASKGALGYTF. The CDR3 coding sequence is TGTGCCAGCAAGGGGGCTCTTGGCTACACCTTC.

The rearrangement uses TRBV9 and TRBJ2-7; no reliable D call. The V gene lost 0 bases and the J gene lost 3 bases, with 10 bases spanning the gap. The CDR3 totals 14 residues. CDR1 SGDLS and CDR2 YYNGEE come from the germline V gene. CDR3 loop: CASSVEKRSYEQYF. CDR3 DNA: TGTGCCAGCAGCGTAGAAAAAAGGAGCTACGAGCAGTACTTC.

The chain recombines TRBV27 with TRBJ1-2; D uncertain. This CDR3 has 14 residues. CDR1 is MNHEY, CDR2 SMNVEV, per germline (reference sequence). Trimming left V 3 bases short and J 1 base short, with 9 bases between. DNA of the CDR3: TGTGCCAGCAGTTTTACCGCCGGTAACTATGGCTACACCTTC. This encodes CASSFTAGNYGYTF.

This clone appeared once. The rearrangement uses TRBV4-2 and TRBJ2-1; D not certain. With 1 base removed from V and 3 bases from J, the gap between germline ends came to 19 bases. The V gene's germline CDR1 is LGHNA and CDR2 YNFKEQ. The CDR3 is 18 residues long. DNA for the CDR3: TGTGCCAGCAGCCAAGGGAGCCTAGGGAAGGATCACTACAATGAGCAGTTCTTC. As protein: CASSQGSLGKDHYNEQFF.

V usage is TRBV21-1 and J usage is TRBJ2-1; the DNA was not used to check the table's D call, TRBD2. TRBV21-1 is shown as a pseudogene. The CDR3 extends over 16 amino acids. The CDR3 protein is CASLKGGGRSYNEQFF. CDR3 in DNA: TGTGCCAGCCTCAAGGGCGGGGGTCGCTCCTACAATGAGCAGTTCTTC.

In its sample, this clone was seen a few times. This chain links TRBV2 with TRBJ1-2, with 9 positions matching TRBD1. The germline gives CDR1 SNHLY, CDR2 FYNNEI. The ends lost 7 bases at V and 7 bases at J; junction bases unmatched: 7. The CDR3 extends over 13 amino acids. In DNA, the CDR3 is TGTGCCAGCATCACCACAGGGGGCTCTGGCTACACCTTC. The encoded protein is CASITTGGSGYTF. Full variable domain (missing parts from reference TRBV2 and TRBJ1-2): EPEVTQTPSHQVTQMGQEVILRCVPISNHLYFYWYRQILGQKVEFLVSFYNNEISEKSEIFDDQFSVERPDGSNFTLKIRSTKLEDSAMYFCASITTGGSGYTFGSGTRLTVV.

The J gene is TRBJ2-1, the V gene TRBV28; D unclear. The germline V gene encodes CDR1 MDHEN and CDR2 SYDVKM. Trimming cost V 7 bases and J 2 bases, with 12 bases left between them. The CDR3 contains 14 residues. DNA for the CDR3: TGTGCCAGCAACAGCCTGGTGGCCTACAATGAGCAGTTCTTC. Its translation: CASNSLVAYNEQFF.

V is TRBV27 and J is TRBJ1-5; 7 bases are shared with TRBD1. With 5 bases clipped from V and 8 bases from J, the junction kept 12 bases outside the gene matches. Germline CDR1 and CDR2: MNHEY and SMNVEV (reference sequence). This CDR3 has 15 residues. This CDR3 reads CASSAYRGTVEPQHF. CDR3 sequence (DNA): TGTGCCAGCAGTGCCTACAGGGGTACGGTTGAGCCCCAGCATTTT.

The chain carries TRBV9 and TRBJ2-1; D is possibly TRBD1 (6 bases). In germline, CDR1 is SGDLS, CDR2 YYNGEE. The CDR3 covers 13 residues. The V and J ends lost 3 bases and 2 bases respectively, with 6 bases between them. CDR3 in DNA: TGTGCCAGCAGCGGACAGGCCTACAATGAGCAGTTCTTC. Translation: CASSGQAYNEQFF.

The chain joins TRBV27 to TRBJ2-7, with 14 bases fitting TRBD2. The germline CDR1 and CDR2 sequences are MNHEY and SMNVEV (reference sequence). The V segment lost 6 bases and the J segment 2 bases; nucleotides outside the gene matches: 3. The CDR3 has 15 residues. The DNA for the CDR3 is TGTGCCAGCAGCCTGACTAGCGGGAGGGCCTACGAGCAGTACTTC. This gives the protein CASSLTSGRAYEQYF.

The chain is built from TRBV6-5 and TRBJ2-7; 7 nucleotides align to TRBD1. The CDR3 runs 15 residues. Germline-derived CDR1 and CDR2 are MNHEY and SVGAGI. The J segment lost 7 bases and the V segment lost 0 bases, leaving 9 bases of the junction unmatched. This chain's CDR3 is CASSYSPQGVYEQYF. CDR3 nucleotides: TGTGCCAGCAGTTACTCGCCCCAGGGGGTCTATGAGCAGTACTTC.

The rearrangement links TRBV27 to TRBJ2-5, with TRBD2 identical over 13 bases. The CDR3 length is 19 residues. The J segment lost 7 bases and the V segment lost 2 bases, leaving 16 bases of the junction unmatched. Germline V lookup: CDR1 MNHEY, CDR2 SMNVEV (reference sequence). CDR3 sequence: CASSLHYPGLAGEVGTQYF. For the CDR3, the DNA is TGTGCCAGCAGTTTACATTACCCAGGACTAGCGGGAGAGGTCGGGACCCAGTACTTC.

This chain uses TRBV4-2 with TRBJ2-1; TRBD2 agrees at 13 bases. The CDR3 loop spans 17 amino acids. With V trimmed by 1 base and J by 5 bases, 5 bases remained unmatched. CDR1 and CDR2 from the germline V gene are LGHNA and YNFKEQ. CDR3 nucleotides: TGTGCCAGCAGCCAAGGACTAGCGGGAGGCGGGAACAATGAGCAGTTCTTC. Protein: CASSQGLAGGGNNEQFF.

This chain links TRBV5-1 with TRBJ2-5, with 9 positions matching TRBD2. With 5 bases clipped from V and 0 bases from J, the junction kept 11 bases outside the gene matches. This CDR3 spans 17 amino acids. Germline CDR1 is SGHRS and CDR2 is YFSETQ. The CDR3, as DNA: TGCGCCAGCAGGATTGGGGCGTCTAGCGGGAACCAAGAGACCCAGTACTTC. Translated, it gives CASRIGASSGNQETQYF.

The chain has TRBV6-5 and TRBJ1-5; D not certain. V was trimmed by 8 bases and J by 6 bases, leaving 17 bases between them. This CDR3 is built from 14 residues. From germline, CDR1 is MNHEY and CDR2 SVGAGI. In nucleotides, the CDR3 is TGTGCCAGCGGGGAGAGTAGGGCAGCTCAGCCCCAGCATTTT. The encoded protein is CASGESRAAQPQHF.

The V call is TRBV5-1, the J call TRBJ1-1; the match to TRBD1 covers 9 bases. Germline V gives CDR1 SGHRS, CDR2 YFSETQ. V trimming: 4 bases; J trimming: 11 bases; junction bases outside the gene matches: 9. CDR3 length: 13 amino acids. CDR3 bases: TGCGCCAGCAGCGCCCGACAGGGGGTAGAGGCTTTCTTT. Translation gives CASSARQGVEAFF.

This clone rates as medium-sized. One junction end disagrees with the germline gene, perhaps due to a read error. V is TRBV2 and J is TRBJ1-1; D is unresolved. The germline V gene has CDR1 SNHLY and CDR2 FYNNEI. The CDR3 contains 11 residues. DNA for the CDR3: TGTGCCAGCACCCCTGACACCGAAGCTTTCTTT. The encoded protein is CASTPDTEAFF.

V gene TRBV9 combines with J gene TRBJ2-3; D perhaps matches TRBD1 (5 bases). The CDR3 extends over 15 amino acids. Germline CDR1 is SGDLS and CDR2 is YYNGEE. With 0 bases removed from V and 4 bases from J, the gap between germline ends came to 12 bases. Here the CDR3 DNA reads TGTGCCAGCAGCGTAGCGGCAGGGTATTCAGATACGCAGTATTTT. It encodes CASSVAAGYSDTQYF.

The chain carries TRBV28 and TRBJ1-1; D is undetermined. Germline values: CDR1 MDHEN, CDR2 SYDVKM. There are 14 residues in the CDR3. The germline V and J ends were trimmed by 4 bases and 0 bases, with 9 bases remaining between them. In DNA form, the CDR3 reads TGTGCCAGCAGTTCTCCAGGAATGAACACTGAAGCTTTCTTT. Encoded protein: CASSSPGMNTEAFF.

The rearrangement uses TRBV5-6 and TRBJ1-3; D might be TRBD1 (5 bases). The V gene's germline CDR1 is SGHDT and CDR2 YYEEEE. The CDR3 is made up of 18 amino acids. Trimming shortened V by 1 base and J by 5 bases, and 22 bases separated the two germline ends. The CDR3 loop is CASSLFAGQGTVRNTIYF. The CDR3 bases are TGTGCCAGCAGCTTGTTCGCGGGGCAGGGAACAGTCAGAAACACCATATATTTT.

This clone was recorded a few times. The CDR3 sequence: CASSPRSRSSEAFF. The CDR3 DNA sequence: TGTGCCAGCTCACCACGTAGCAGATCAAGTGAAGCTTTCTTT. J is TRBJ1-1 and V is TRBV18, with unresolved D. With 1 base removed from V and 7 bases from J, the gap between germline ends came to 13 bases. This CDR3 spans 14 amino acids. The germline V gene has CDR1 KGHSH and CDR2 LQKENI.

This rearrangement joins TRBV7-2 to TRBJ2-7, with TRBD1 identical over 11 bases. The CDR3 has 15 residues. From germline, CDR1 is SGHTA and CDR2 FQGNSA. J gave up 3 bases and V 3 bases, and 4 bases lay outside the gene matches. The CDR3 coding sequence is TGTGCCAGCAGCTTCCCGGGACAGGGGGGCTACGAGCAGTACTTC. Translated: CASSFPGQGGYEQYF.

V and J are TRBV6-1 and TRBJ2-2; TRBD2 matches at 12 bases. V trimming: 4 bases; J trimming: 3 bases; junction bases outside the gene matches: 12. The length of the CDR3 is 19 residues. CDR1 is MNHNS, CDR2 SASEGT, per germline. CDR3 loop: CASSALFLAGGRHTGELFF. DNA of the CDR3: TGTGCCAGCAGTGCCCTCTTTCTAGCGGGAGGGCGCCACACCGGGGAGCTGTTTTTT.

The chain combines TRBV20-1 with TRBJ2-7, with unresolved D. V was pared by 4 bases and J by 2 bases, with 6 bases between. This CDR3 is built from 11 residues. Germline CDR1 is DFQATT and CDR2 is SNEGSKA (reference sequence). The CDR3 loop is CSATPPYEQYF. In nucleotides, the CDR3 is TGCAGTGCTACCCCTCCCTACGAGCAGTACTTC.

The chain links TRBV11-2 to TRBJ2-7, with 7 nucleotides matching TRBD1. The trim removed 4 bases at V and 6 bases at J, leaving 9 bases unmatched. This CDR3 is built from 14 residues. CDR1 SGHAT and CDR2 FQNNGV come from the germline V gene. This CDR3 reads CASSYGTAVSEQYF. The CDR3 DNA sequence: TGTGCCAGCAGCTACGGGACAGCTGTCTCCGAGCAGTACTTC.

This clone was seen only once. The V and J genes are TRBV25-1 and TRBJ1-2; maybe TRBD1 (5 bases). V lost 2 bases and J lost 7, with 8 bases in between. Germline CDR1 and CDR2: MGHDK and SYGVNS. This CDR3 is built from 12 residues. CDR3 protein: CASSEQGPGYTF. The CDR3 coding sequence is TGTGCCAGCAGTGAACAGGGTCCTGGCTACACCTTC.